These 5 T cell receptor beta chains were all obtained from the same sample, sequenced in a study of CD8+ T cells in alopecia areata. Sequencing templates came from extracted RNA that was reverse transcribed into cDNA. Sequenced by immunoSEQ multiplex PCR; TCRdb stores in-frame clones only, minus some. The sample shows roughly 120,000 clones, none of them appearing just once. Material for sequencing was lesional skin. The receptors were gathered from a C3H/HeJ mouse with alopecia areata. Strain haplotype at MHC: H2-k.

A remark on this clone: Mouse gene names and germline throughout. The read stops 4 residues short of the end of the CDR3; the missing end is completed from the germline J gene. V usage is TRBV1 and J usage is TRBJ2-5; 13 nucleotides agree with TRBD2. Germline values: CDR1 NSQYPW, CDR2 LRSPGD (reference sequence). The CDR3 has 16 residues. V was clipped by 4 bases and J by 2 bases; unmatched bases: 3. The CDR3 sequence is CTCSGGLGGGQDTQYF. The sequenced part of the CDR3 DNA is TGCACCTGCAGTGGGGGACTGGGGGGGGGCCAAGAC.

This clone turned up a few times. Mouse gene names apply. CDR3 DNA, as far as it was read: TGTGCCAGCAGTGATACCGGGACTGGGGGCCCAAACACCGGG. It translates to CASSDTGTGGPNTG. The CDR3 as a whole reads CASSDTGTGGPNTGQLYF. The chain couples TRBV13-3 to TRBJ2-2; 11 positions agree with TRBD2. Coverage ceases 4 residues before the CDR3 finishes, and the germline J gene fills in the end. Germline CDR1 NNHDY, CDR2 SYVADS. The CDR3 totals 18 residues. With V trimmed by 1 base and J by 0 bases, 5 bases remained unmatched.

This clone was observed a few times. Gene names follow the mouse nomenclature. The read ends 4 residues shy of where the CDR3 ends; the end is completed using the germline J gene. This chain joins TRBV13-3 and TRBJ2-7; D perhaps matches TRBD2 (7 bases). There are 14 residues in the CDR3. V gave up 0 bases and J gave up 3 bases, with 10 bases separating them. In germline, CDR1 is NNHDY, CDR2 SYVADS. CDR3 DNA (partial): TGTGCCAGCAGTGATGCAAGGGGGGGCTAT. It is translated as CASSDARGGY. The CDR3 in its entirety is CASSDARGGYEQYF.

This clone was found a few times. Each gene name is a mouse one. The CDR3 extends 4 residues past the end of the read, so its final part is completed from the germline J gene. The rearrangement joins TRBV2 to TRBJ1-2; D not certain. CDR3 size: 14 residues. Germline lookup yields CDR1 LGHNA and CDR2 YSYQKL. V was cut by 0 bases and J by 2 bases, with 7 bases left in between. CDR3 in amino acids: CASSQDGRNSDYTF. CDR3 DNA, as far as it was read: TGTGCCAGCAGCCAAGATGGCAGGAACTCC.

About this clone: Gene names are mouse gene names. Read data end 4 residues before the CDR3 end; the end is taken from the germline J gene. The genes are TRBV1 and TRBJ1-1; 9 bases map to TRBD1. The CDR3 runs to 16 residues. With 3 bases clipped from V and 3 bases from J, the junction kept 8 bases outside the gene matches. Germline V gene lookup returns CDR1 NSQYPW and CDR2 LRSPGD (reference sequence). CDR3 bases read: TGCACCTGCAGTGCGGTCCGGGACAGGGTAGACACA. This sequence encodes CTCSAVRDRVDT. The CDR3 in full is CTCSAVRDRVDTEVFF.